This T cell receptor beta chain was captured in a study of T cells in Graves' hyperthyroidism and ophthalmopathy. Looking at the study overall: The initial diagnosis was the point when peripheral blood was collected, ahead of any treatment.

Amplified regions were TCR beta CDR3 sequences from RNA transcripts. HTBI primers were used for first-round RT-PCR of the TCR CDR3. TCRdb re-called the multiplex PCR reads with MiXCR, one entry per CDR3 protein. The sample lists under 800,000 distinct CDR3 sequences, 12% to 15% occurring once. The CDR3 is 14 amino acids. V was pared by 5 bases and J by 2 bases, with 13 bases between. The germline V gene encodes CDR1 SGHRS and CDR2 YFSETQ. Thyroid ultrasound, orbital computed tomography, clinical symptoms, and serum thyroxine and TRAb underpinned diagnoses. Study-level findings and limits: The model predicted ophthalmopathy a median around six months before onset.

Many counts were recorded for this clonotype. Its cognate antigen is unknown. The sample taken for sequencing was blood. This rearrangement joins TRBV5-1 to TRBJ1-1; the D is unclear. This sequence was found in a woman aged 18-30 years with Graves' hyperthyroidism. Here the CDR3 DNA reads TGCGCCAGCAGGGCAGAAACTCCAAACACTGAAGCTTTCTTT. Encoded protein: CASRAETPNTEAFF.